One and the same sample provided the 20 T cell receptor beta chains below, sequenced in a study of blood T cell repertoires in COVID-19. TCRdb's table, derived via immunoSEQ multiplex PCR, lists solely in-frame clones and lacks some. Here the sample spans approximately 120,000 clones, 70% to 90% being singletons. What was sequenced was peripheral blood. Receptors were obtained from a woman older than 75 with acute or convalescent COVID-19.

V and J are TRBV7-8 and TRBJ2-7, with a weak D call TRBD1 (6 bases). CDR1 SGHVS and CDR2 FQNEAQ come from the germline V gene. V was shortened by 3 bases and J by 1 base, with 16 bases between the two germline ends. The CDR3 loop spans 16 amino acids. Here the CDR3 reads CASSFSPGQVSYEQYF. The CDR3 coding sequence is TGTGCCAGCAGCTTTTCTCCGGGACAAGTTTCCTACGAGCAGTACTTC.

This sequence joins TRBV4-2 and TRBJ1-2; D is unresolved. CDR1 LGHNA and CDR2 YNFKEQ come from the germline V gene. The CDR3 sequence is 17 residues long. Between the trimmed V and J ends, which lost 0 bases and 4 bases, there was a span of 18 bases. The CDR3 spells CASSQDPTDLLIYGYTF. The CDR3 DNA sequence: TGTGCCAGCAGCCAAGATCCTACAGATCTACTTATCTATGGCTACACCTTC.

This rearrangement joins TRBV28 to TRBJ2-7, with 10 bases that match TRBD1. The ends lost 3 bases at V and 7 bases at J; junction bases unmatched: 6. The germline gives CDR1 MDHEN, CDR2 SYDVKM. This CDR3 has 14 amino acids. Here the CDR3 reads CASSFGTGAIEQYF. CDR3 nucleotides: TGTGCCAGCAGTTTCGGGACAGGGGCGATTGAGCAGTACTTC.

The rearrangement uses TRBV6-5 and TRBJ2-1, with 8 nucleotides matching TRBD1. Germline V CDR1 and CDR2: MNHEY, SVGAGI. CDR3 length: 14 residues. V lost 10 bases and J lost 4; bases outside the gene matches: 9. CDR3 nucleotide sequence: TGTGCCACCTCGGGGGACAGGAAATACAATGAGCAGTTCTTC. Translation gives CATSGDRKYNEQFF.

The chain has TRBV19 and TRBJ2-1; TRBD2 agrees at 12 bases. Per germline, CDR1 LNHDA and CDR2 SQIVND (reference sequence). CDR3 length: 16 amino acids. V trimming: 5 bases; J trimming: 6 bases; junction bases outside the gene matches: 8. CDR3 bases: TGTGCCAGTAGTCCCGTTCTAGCGGGGGGGCCCAATGAGCAGTTCTTC. Encoded protein: CASSPVLAGGPNEQFF.

DNA of the CDR3: TGTGCCAGCAGCGTAGTTGCGGGAGGGCCAATCCAGACCCAGTACTTC. Its protein is CASSVVAGGPIQTQYF. The rearrangement links TRBV9 to TRBJ2-5, with 9 bases identical to TRBD2. The V gene's germline CDR1 is SGDLS and CDR2 YYNGEE. Trimming at V came to 0 bases and at J to 6 bases, leaving 9 bases not matched to a gene. The CDR3 covers 16 residues. The full variable domain, its missing parts supplied by reference TRBV9 and TRBJ2-5, is DSGVTQTPKHLITATGQRVTLRCSPRSGDLSVYWYQQSLDQGLQFLIQYYNGEERAKGNILERFSAQQFPDLHSELNLSSLELGDSALYFCASSVVAGGPIQTQYFGPGTRLLVL.

The genes are TRBV28 and TRBJ2-5; 13 bases agree with TRBD2. The CDR3 has 19 amino acids. Losses at the gene ends were 4 bases for V and 3 bases for J; bases not matched to a gene: 14. Germline loops: CDR1 MDHEN, CDR2 SYDVKM. CDR3 sequence (DNA): TGTGCCAGCAGTTCCCTTGGACTAGCGGGAGCGGCCCCGAAAGAGACCCAGTACTTC. It is translated as CASSSLGLAGAAPKETQYF. The full variable domain, rest sourced from reference TRBV28 and TRBJ2-5, is DVKVTQSSRYLVKRTGEKVFLECVQDMDHENMFWYRQDPGLGLRLIYFSYDVKMKEKGDIPEGYSVSREKKERFSLILESASTNQTSMYLCASSSLGLAGAAPKETQYFGPGTRLLVL.

The chain has TRBV3-1 (or the pseudogene TRBV3-2) and TRBJ2-1, with TRBD1 matching over 8 bases. With V trimmed by 4 bases and J by 0 bases, 5 bases remained unmatched. CDR1 LGHDT and CDR2 YNNKEL come from the germline V gene (reference sequence). The CDR3 totals 16 residues. The CDR3 protein is CASSPRTGSSYNEQFF. The CDR3 coding sequence is TGTGCCAGCAGCCCTCGGACAGGGAGCTCCTACAATGAGCAGTTCTTC.

Only a few counts were recorded for this clone. CDR3 region: CASSRPRDRSNYGYTF. The DNA of the CDR3 is TGCGCCAGCAGCCGTCCGCGGGACAGGTCGAATTATGGCTACACCTTC. The genes are TRBV4-1 and TRBJ1-2; the match to TRBD1 covers 8 bases. Trimming removed 4 bases from V and 5 bases from J; junction bases left unmatched: 12. CDR1 is MGHRA and CDR2 is YSYEKL in the germline V gene. The CDR3 has 16 residues.

The chain recombines TRBV13 with TRBJ2-3; no definite D call. This CDR3 spans 13 amino acids. Per the germline V gene, CDR1 is PRHDT and CDR2 is FYEKMQ (reference sequence). V was cut by 5 bases and J by 2 bases, with 8 bases left in between. The CDR3 DNA sequence: TGTGCCAGCAGCCCCCTAAACACAGATACGCAGTATTTT. Protein sequence: CASSPLNTDTQYF.

This chain joins TRBV29-1 and TRBJ2-7; 9 bases are a match to TRBD2. From germline, CDR1 is SQVTM and CDR2 ANQGSEA. There are 13 residues in the CDR3. With V trimmed by 4 bases and J by 6 bases, 7 bases remained unmatched. The CDR3 sequence: CSVGAGGPIEQYF. The CDR3 nucleotides are TGCAGCGTTGGGGCGGGAGGGCCAATCGAGCAGTACTTC.

The rearrangement uses TRBV5-1 and TRBJ2-5; maybe TRBD1 (6 bases). CDR3 length equals 16 residues. V lost 0 bases and J lost 4, with 16 bases in between. The V gene's germline CDR1 is SGHRS and CDR2 YFSETQ. The CDR3 protein is CASSLGSVLGGETQYF. CDR3 coding DNA: TGCGCCAGCAGCTTGGGTAGTGTTCTAGGGGGAGAGACCCAGTACTTC.

This chain joins TRBV2 and TRBJ2-5, with TRBD2 identical over 11 bases. This CDR3 is built from 14 residues. Germline trimming cut 8 bases from V and 0 bases from J; bases unmatched to any gene: 2. Germline V gives CDR1 SNHLY, CDR2 FYNNEI. The CDR3 sequence: CASGTSGYQETQYF. DNA of the CDR3: TGTGCCAGCGGGACTAGCGGATACCAAGAGACCCAGTACTTC.

CDR3 DNA sequence: TGTGCCAGTAGTAAAGGACAGGACCTCTCCTACGAGCAGTACTTC. Its translation: CASSKGQDLSYEQYF. The V call is TRBV19, the J call TRBJ2-7, with 7 positions matching TRBD1. This CDR3 has 15 amino acids. The junction had 6 bases not matched to a gene; V was cut back by 4 bases and J by 0 bases. Germline lookup yields CDR1 LNHDA and CDR2 SQIVND (reference sequence).

The chain is built from TRBV19 and TRBJ1-4; D is undetermined. Germline values: CDR1 LNHDA, CDR2 SQIVND (reference sequence). The CDR3 is made up of 13 amino acids. V lost 4 bases and J lost 7, with 10 bases in between. In DNA form, the CDR3 reads TGTGCCAGTAGTACGGTACGAGGTGAAAAACTGTTTTTT. Residues: CASSTVRGEKLFF.

This CDR3 reads CASSPGTSGTDTQYF. CDR3 DNA sequence: TGTGCCAGCAGCCCCGGGACTAGCGGCACAGATACGCAGTATTTT. The V and J genes are TRBV11-2 and TRBJ2-3, with 10 positions matching TRBD2. The germline gives CDR1 SGHAT, CDR2 FQNNGV. This CDR3 contains 15 residues. The J segment lost 1 base and the V segment lost 5 bases, leaving 3 bases of the junction unmatched.

This clone was recorded a few times. V and J are TRBV24-1 and TRBJ2-7; 13 nucleotides agree with TRBD2. Germline lookup yields CDR1 KGHDR and CDR2 SFDVKD. The CDR3 length is 16 residues. The ends lost 4 bases at V and 1 base at J; junction bases unmatched: 3. CDR3 bases: TGTGCCACCAGTGACCGGACTAGCGGGGGATCCTACGAGCAGTACTTC. Its protein is CATSDRTSGGSYEQYF.

The chain carries TRBV27 and TRBJ2-1; the D gene is possibly TRBD1 (6 bases). The germline V gene has CDR1 MNHEY and CDR2 SMNVEV (reference sequence). V was cut by 6 bases and J by 8 bases, with 14 bases left in between. The CDR3 loop spans 13 amino acids. The CDR3 DNA follows: TGTGCCAGCAGCCGGACAGTAGGGGATGAGCAGTTCTTC. It specifies CASSRTVGDEQFF.

This chain connects TRBV29-1 to TRBJ1-4; unclear D gene. The CDR3 loop spans 14 amino acids. V shed 1 base and J shed 13 bases, with 19 bases lying between them. Germline CDR1 is SQVTM and CDR2 is ANQGSEA. The CDR3 region is CSVEVAYPGVGLFF. In DNA, the CDR3 is TGCAGCGTTGAAGTAGCGTATCCCGGTGTAGGACTGTTTTTT.

This clone has a handful of counts. The rearrangement joins TRBV4-2 to TRBJ1-1; 8 positions match TRBD1. Trimming removed 0 bases from V and 6 bases from J; junction bases left unmatched: 6. Germline V gene sequence: CDR1 LGHNA, CDR2 YNFKEQ. CDR3 length: 15 amino acids. CDR3 in DNA: TGTGCCAGCAGCCAAGATCGGCAGGGGGCTTCTGAAGCTTTCTTT. Amino acids: CASSQDRQGASEAFF.